This TCR beta chain was sequenced for a study of PD-L1 blockade in urothelial cancer. Study summary: Patients initiated atezolizumab around 2014 at 1,200 mg intravenously every 3 weeks. Each blood sample yielded a median of about 150,000 T cells.

V was shortened by 5 bases and J by 5 bases, with 18 bases between the two germline ends. Germline values: CDR1 LNHDA, CDR2 SQIVND (reference sequence). The CDR3 totals 15 residues. This clone was seen more than once but under ten times. Noted time point: pretreatment peripheral blood. Each patient presented with locally advanced or metastatic urothelial carcinoma. Anywhere from 1 to 8 samples came from each patient, spanning pretreatment and on-treatment. Data came from immunoSEQ multiplex PCR; TCRdb stores just in-frame clones and leaves some out. The table includes 72,000 or so clones, approximately 84% detected once.

Here the sequenced sample was PBMCs, taken around atezolizumab (anti-PD-L1) treatment. The clonotype originates from a man in his sixties with urothelial cancer. The J gene is TRBJ1-1, the V gene TRBV19, with D possibly matching TRBD1 (6 bases). The CDR3 region is CASSSPGRGLTEAFF. CDR3 nucleotide sequence: TGTGCCAGTAGTTCCCCGGGTAGGGGGTTGACTGAAGCTTTCTTT.